This T cell receptor beta chain stems from a study of blood T cell repertoires in COVID-19. TCRdb's copy holds only in-frame clones and misses some; the assay was immunoSEQ multiplex PCR. This table has approximately 180,000 clones, 70% to 90% appearing once. This CDR3 has 15 residues. Germline trimming cut 4 bases from V and 7 bases from J; bases unmatched to any gene: 7. CDR1 is MDHEN and CDR2 is SYDVKM in the germline V gene. Input material: peripheral blood. The sequence came from a man aged 55 to 69 with acute or convalescent COVID-19. The chain employs TRBV28 and TRBJ1-2; 12 bases map to TRBD1. The DNA for the CDR3 is TGTGCCAGCAGTTCTCAAGGGACAGGGGGCCGTGGCTACACCTTC. It encodes CASSSQGTGGRGYTF.